The sequence of this T cell receptor (beta chain) was determined in a study of blood T cell repertoires in COVID-19. Libraries were prepared by immunoSEQ multiplex PCR; TCRdb keeps only in-frame clonotypes and omits some of them. This table has some 130,000 clones, over 60% appearing once. The receptor comes from a woman older than 75 with acute or convalescent COVID-19. The sequencing sample was made of peripheral blood.

DNA of the CDR3: TGTGCCAGCAGCTGGAGGGCTGAAGCTTTCTTT. It encodes CASSWRAEAFF. The genes are TRBV7-9 and TRBJ1-1; D is ambiguous. The germline CDR1 and CDR2 sequences are SEHNR and FQNEAQ (reference sequence). The CDR3 consists of 11 residues. Trimming left V 4 bases short and J 6 bases short, with 6 bases between.